This TCR beta chain came from a study of blood T cell repertoires in COVID-19 (TCRdb year 2020). With respect to the entire study: Samples from collaborators originated in the United States, Italy and Spain and spanned both the acute and convalescent phases of COVID-19. The samples were drawn from two sources: the first 160 participants of the ongoing ImmuneRACE study, and some 1,300 subjects contributed by 6 global collaborators. Where available, HLA class I and class II types were taken from metadata supplied by the sample provider and were not determined by assay-based typing. Subjects who had been exposed to COVID-19, were actively infected with it, or had recovered from it provided the deeply sampled blood TCRbeta repertoires that made up the dataset. A freely available public database, intended as a resource for researchers studying the immune response to SARS-CoV-2, is where the repertoires were released. The prospective study material was composed of cDNA or gDNA derived from T cells, B-cell-depleted T cells, or PBMCs. A de-identified subject ID, COVID-19 status, age in years and sex were almost always included in the sample metadata. The research as a whole found: The amount of clinical and demographic metadata varied by source and participant and was provided uncurated.

The immunoSEQ Assay, a bias-controlled multiplex PCR, was used to amplify TCRbeta CDR3 regions from genomic DNA. The authors processed their data as follows. The number of nucleated cells in each sample was estimated by amplification of reference gene primers within the assay. Sequence reads were collapsed and filtered to measure the absolute abundance of every unique TCRbeta CDR3 rearrangement. For each sample, productive Simpson clonality was calculated as the square root of Simpson's diversity index across productive rearrangements. As stored in TCRdb, this immuneACCESS dataset retains in-frame rearrangements with V and J assigned. A fraction of the clones does not appear; measured against another copy, unresolved V genes explain less than half of the discrepancy, and the remainder lacks a known reason. The D gene and trimming were derived from the DNA, and the V and J assignments and clone size from that table. Across this sample there are some 99,000 clones, with 75% to 90% seen only once. The ten biggest clones cover roughly 7% of the sample.

On this clone: Its cognate antigen has yet to be identified. Per-base quality was not reported, and no clone a single base away is much larger than it.

Each collaborating institution followed its own protocols to collect whole blood in K2EDTA tubes. For TCRbeta analysis, collaborators shipped samples in one of three forms: frozen whole blood, isolated PBMCs, or DNA extracted from either of those sample types. For this chain, trimming is 2 bases at the V end and 6 bases at the J end, and the number of junction bases without a gene match is 3. Taken from cysteine to phenylalanine, the CDR3 has 15 residues. CDR3 DNA is the only sequence kept; it has 45 bases, read in frame from the first base. Looking up the germline V gene yields CDR1 MDHEN and CDR2 SYDVKM.

The sequence derives from a woman in her forties or fifties with acute or convalescent COVID-19. The receptor chain draws on TRBV28 and TRBJ1-5, with 11 bases matching TRBD1. Specimen: peripheral blood. The CDR3 corresponds to CASSLGGTGGQPQHF. The DNA sequence is TGTGCCAGCAGTTTAGGCGGGACAGGGGGTCAGCCCCAGCATTTT.